This TCR beta chain was recovered during a study of T cell responses to AZD1222 COVID-19 vaccine. Germline trimming cut 7 bases from V and 8 bases from J; bases unmatched to any gene: 5. The CDR3 extends over 14 amino acids. Germline V lookup: CDR1 SGHTA, CDR2 FQGNSA. Measured with immunoSEQ multiplex PCR; TCRdb has only the in-frame clones, and not every one. The table shows 130,000 to 150,000 clones, with 70% to 90% occurring only once. The chain is built from TRBV7-2 and TRBJ2-1; 13 nucleotides agree with TRBD2. Sample: peripheral blood, taken on day 0 of AZD1222 vaccination. This receptor was taken from an adult in good health. The CDR3 spells CASKTSGRAYEQFF. CDR3 DNA sequence: TGTGCCAGCAAAACTAGCGGGAGGGCTTATGAGCAGTTCTTC.